This TCR beta chain appears in the sequencing data of a study of human T cells and chemical hapten exposure (dated by TCRdb to about 2021). For the study in its entirety: For sensitization, 2% DPC in acetone was applied to a 2 cm by 2 cm area of upper inner arm skin. Blood samples were taken from patients before sensitization (week 0) and then at 2, 6 and about 24 weeks after DPC sensitization. Most of the patients in the cohort were female, and the cohort covered alopecia areata with under or over 50% scalp involvement, alopecia totalis and alopecia universalis. The libraries were sequenced as a pool, and the TCR yield per sample differed mostly because of small variations in library volumes within the pool. Blood for TCR sequencing was provided by twenty-nine alopecia patients at one to four time points (pre-sensitization, 2, 6 and 24 weeks). In alopecia patients, the study followed how the peripheral blood TCR repertoire changed in vivo over primary and secondary sensitization to diphenylcyclopropenone (DPC), a hapten. Patients additionally received weekly therapeutic DPC doses to the scalp throughout the roughly 26-week study period. Patch tests used Finn chambers with 0.01% DPC on the upper back, scored after 6 days by International Contact Dermatitis Research Group standards.

The method was RACE. Sequencing took place on a NextSeq 500. During library preparation, unique molecular identifiers were attached to individual cDNA molecules so that TCRs could be counted quantitatively and reproducibly. From each blood RNA sample, both TCR alpha and TCR beta chains were sequenced. From the authors' description of their analysis: Samples had a median of approximately 96,000 TCRs, with a range from about 23,224 to 700,000. V, J and CDR3 annotation of the TCR reads was carried out using the Decombinator software suite. To make PS versus PT1 abundance plots, every sample was subsampled to the same number of TCRs (28,000). Expanded TCRs were defined as absent before sensitization and observed at least eight times at the 2-week time point. Clones were called with MiXCR by TCRdb after fastp trimmed the public reads at Q25, and only in-frame beta chains were retained. Here each entry gathers all rows of one CDR3 protein and keeps the most common genes and DNA. TCRdb assigned the V and J calls; the authors' analysis was not used. In this sample the table shows 250,000 or so distinct CDR3 sequences, around 7.3% of which occur a single time. More than 0.95% of the sample lies in the top ten.

The meaning of the sample's time point label: pre-sensitization, week 0. Taken with the paper, the label for treatment or condition translates to: therapeutic diphenylcyclopropenone sensitization with weekly scalp DPC. At every patch-test visit, the blood draw took place before the patch test was put on. To be eligible, patients had to be aged 18 to 70, diagnosed with alopecia and judged suitable for DPC therapy, while pregnant patients were excluded. Total RNA was extracted from unfractionated whole blood collected in Tempus Blood RNA tubes. Overall study results and their limits: Alopecia, a presumed autoimmune disease, was present in all patients, so the immune response of the patients might differ from that of healthy individuals. Repeated subsampling changed both the strength of the expansion versus patch-test correlation and the threshold at which that correlation became significant. Expanded TCRs formed significantly more large CDR3 similarity clusters than pre-sensitization or healthy control sets, consistent with antigen-driven responses. The number of TCRs above 1 in 1000 frequency did not change with DPC sensitization; there was no evidence of global repertoire structure alterations. A positive correlation was found between the number of PT1 expanded TCRs and patch test score, with significance reached at thresholds 8, 16 and 32 but not 4.

The CDR3 runs 14 residues from the cysteine to the phenylalanine. The kept DNA is CDR3 alone, 42 bases in frame from the first base. The germline V gene supplies CDR1 SQVTM and CDR2 ANQGSEA. V is clipped by 0 bases and J by 4 bases, and the sequence between their germline boundaries is 12 bases long. In its sample, this clonotype was seen many times. This clone's antigen is unknown. Per-nucleotide qualities are absent, and no much larger clonotype sits a single base away. The chain was built from TRBV29-1 and TRBJ1-1; D gene: possibly TRBD1, on 6 matching bases. The sample was whole blood, taken in connection with sensitization to the hapten diphenylcyclopropenone (DPC). The TCR sequence derives from a man between 18 and 29 years old with alopecia areata. Some clones in this sample may be carry-over from other donors' samples. The sequenced DNA: TGCAGCGTTGAAGAGGCAGGGGAGGGCACTGAAGCTTTCTTT. It translates as CSVEEAGEGTEAFF.